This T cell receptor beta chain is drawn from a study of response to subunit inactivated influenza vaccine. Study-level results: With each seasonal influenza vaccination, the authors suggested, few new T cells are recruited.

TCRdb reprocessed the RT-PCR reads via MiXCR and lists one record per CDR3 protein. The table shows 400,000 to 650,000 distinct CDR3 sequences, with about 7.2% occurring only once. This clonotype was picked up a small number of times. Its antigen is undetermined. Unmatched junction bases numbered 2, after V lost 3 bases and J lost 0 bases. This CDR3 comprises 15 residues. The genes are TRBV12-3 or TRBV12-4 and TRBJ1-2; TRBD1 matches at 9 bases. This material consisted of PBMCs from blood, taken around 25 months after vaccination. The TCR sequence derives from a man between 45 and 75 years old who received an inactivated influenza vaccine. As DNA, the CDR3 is TGTGCCAGCAGTTTTGGGGACAGGGCTAACTATGGCTACACCTTC. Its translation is CASSFGDRANYGYTF.